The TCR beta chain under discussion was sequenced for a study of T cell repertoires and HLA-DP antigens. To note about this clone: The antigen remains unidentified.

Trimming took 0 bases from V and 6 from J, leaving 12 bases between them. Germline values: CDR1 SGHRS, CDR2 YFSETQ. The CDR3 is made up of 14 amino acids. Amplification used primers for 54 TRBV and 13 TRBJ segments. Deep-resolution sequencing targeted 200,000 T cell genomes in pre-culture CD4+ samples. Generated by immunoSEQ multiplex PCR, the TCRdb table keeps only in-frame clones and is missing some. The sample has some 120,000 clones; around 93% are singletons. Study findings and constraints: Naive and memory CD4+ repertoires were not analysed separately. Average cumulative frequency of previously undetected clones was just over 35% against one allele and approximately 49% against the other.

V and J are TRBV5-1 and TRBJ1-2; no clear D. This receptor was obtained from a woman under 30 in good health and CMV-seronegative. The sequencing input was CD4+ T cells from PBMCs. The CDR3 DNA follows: TGCGCCAGCAGCTTGGGACACCACTCCGATGGCTACACCTTC. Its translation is CASSLGHHSDGYTF.